This T cell receptor (beta chain) was sequenced during a study of identical twins. Each cDNA held unique molecular identifiers, and template switching gave it a universal primer site. Each CDR3 protein gets one entry after TCRdb re-called the 5' RACE reads with MiXCR. Among just under 550,000 distinct CDR3 sequences, roughly 15% were seen once, and the ten largest hold roughly 0.42%. The length of the CDR3 is 14 residues. Per germline, CDR1 DFQATT and CDR2 SNEGSKA (reference sequence). V was shortened by 4 bases and J by 4 bases, with 13 bases between the two germline ends. This clonotype was detected a few times. Its antigen remains unknown. Study-wide findings and caveats: Cord blood beta clonotypes present at high abundance carried fewer insertions; no such pattern appeared in memory repertoires.

These data were also filed under a second study, of yellow fever vaccine responses in identical twins. That paper adds: In identical twins, vaccine T cell responses appeared partly shared and partly individual.

The TCR originated in a young woman in good health. Material for sequencing was CD4+ T cells sorted from blood. The chain has TRBV20-1 and TRBJ1-4; D ambiguous. DNA of the CDR3: TGCAGTGCTATGGTATCAGGAAGTAATGAAAAACTGTTTTTT. It is translated as CSAMVSGSNEKLFF.